This T cell receptor beta chain was found in a study of shared clonotypes between healthy human individuals. Study in general: Three plates each covered CD4 naive and memory; CD8 naive two, CD8 memory one.

General study results and limits: Between a few donors, naive CD4 clonotypes were shared at a level of about 5%.

This CDR3 comprises 15 residues. Germline V gene data show CDR1 as SQVTM and CDR2 as ANQGSEA. The trim removed 6 bases at V and 1 base at J, leaving 9 bases unmatched. Sequencing used immunoSEQ multiplex PCR; TCRdb keeps in-frame clones, though not all of them. There are more than 2 million clones in the sample; about 95% occur only once, and 0.85% to 1.2% lies in the top ten. Details on this clone: Its antigen is not identified.

CD45RO-negative CD8 cells positively selected for CCR7 made up the naive population, which excluded terminally differentiated effector memory CD45RA+ cells. Sequencing used naive CD8+ T cells sorted from blood. V gene TRBV29-1 combines with J gene TRBJ2-1; TRBD2 agrees at 7 bases. This sequence originates from a man aged 18 to 30 in good health. The CDR3 DNA is TGCAGCGTCCCCCCCGGGGGGTTATCCTACAATGAGCAGTTCTTC. Translation: CSVPPGGLSYNEQFF.